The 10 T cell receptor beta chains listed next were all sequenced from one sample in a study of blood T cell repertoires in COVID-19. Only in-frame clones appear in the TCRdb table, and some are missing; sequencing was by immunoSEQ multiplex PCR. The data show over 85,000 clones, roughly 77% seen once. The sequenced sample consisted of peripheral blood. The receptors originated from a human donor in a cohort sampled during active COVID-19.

This CDR3 reads CASRTLAGGVGEQYF. The CDR3 DNA is TGTGCCAGCAGAACGCTAGCGGGAGGGGTGGGCGAGCAGTACTTC. The genes are TRBV28 and TRBJ2-7; TRBD2 matches at 12 bases. Germline V lookup: CDR1 MDHEN, CDR2 SYDVKM. The CDR3 runs to 15 residues. The J segment lost 6 bases and the V segment lost 6 bases, leaving 9 bases of the junction unmatched.

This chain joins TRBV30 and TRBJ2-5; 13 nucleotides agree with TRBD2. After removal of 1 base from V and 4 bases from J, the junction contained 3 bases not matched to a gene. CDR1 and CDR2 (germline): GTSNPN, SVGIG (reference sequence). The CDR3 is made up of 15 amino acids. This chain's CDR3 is CAWSARLAGGETQYF. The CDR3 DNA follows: TGTGCCTGGAGTGCCCGACTAGCGGGAGGAGAGACCCAGTACTTC.

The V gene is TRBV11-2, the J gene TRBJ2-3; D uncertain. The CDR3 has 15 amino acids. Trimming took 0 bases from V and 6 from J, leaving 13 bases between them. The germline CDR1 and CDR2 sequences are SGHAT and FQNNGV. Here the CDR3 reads CASSLDIAFSDTQYF. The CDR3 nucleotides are TGTGCCAGCAGCTTAGATATAGCCTTTTCCGATACGCAGTATTTT.

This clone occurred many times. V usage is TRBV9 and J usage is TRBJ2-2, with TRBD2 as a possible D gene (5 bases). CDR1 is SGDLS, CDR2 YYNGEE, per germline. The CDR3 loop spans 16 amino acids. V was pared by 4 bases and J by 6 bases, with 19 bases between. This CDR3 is CASSPPGAGVAGELFF. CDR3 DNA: TGTGCCAGCAGCCCACCTGGCGCGGGCGTTGCCGGGGAGCTGTTTTTT.

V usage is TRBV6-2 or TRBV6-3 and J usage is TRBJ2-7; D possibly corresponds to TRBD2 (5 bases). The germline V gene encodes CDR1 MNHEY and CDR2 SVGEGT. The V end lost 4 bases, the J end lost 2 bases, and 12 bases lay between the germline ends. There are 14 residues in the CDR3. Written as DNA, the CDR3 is TGTGCCAGCAGTTCAGTAAGGGAGACCTACGAGCAGTACTTC. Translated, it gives CASSSVRETYEQYF.

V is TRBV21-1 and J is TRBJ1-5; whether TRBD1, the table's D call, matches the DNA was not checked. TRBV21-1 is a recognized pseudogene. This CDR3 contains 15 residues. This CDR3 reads CASSKGGRGGQPQHF. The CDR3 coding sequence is TGTGCCAGCAGCAAAGGGGGGCGCGGAGGACAGCCCCAGCATTTT.

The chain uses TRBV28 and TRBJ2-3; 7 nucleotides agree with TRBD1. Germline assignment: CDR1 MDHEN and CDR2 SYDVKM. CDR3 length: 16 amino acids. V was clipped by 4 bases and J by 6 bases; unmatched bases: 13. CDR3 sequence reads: CASSSFRGGPRDTQYF. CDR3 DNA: TGTGCCAGCAGTTCCTTCAGAGGGGGCCCTCGGGATACGCAGTATTTT.

CDR3 bases: TGTGCCAGCAGCCGCCTGACAGGTCGGAACACTGAAGCTTTCTTT. Translated: CASSRLTGRNTEAFF. The gene calls are TRBV3-1 (or the pseudogene TRBV3-2) and TRBJ1-1, with a weak D call TRBD1 (6 bases). CDR3 length: 15 amino acids. Deletions cut 4 bases from V and 1 base from J, with 13 bases between. Germline V gene lookup returns CDR1 LGHDT and CDR2 YNNKEL (reference sequence).

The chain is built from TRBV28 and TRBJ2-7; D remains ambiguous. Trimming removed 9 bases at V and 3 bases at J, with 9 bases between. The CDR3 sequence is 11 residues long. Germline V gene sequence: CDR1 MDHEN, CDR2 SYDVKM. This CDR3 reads CASNNLYEQYF. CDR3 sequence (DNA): TGTGCCAGTAATAATCTCTACGAGCAGTACTTC.

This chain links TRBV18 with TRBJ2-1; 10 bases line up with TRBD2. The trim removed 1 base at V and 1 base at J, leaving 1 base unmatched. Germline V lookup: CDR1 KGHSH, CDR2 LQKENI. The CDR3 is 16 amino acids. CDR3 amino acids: CASSPRTSGSYNEQFF. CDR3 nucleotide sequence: TGTGCCAGCTCACCACGGACTAGCGGTTCCTACAATGAGCAGTTCTTC.